A single sample is the source of the 26 T cell receptor beta chains below, sequenced in a study of vaccination and CD4 T cells after COVID-19. Their antigen targets remain unknown. Documented treatment: roughly nine-day PBMC culture with coronavirus spike peptide pools or control peptides (ViraFEST assay). An Oncomine TCR Beta short-read assay was used to sequence the DNA from cultured CD4+ T cells. One entry per CDR3 protein results from TCRdb running MiXCR on the PCR reads. The sample lists 18,000 or so distinct CDR3 sequences; roughly half were seen once. The source was CD4+ T cells from blood, cultured in vitro, collected before SARS-CoV-2 vaccination. The receptors originated from a human donor who had recovered from COVID-19.

This clonotype has only a few counts. CDR3 nucleotide sequence: TGTGCCAGCAGTGAAGCGAGACAGGGTGTGACTGGGAATTCACCCCTCCACTTT. It yields the protein CASSEARQGVTGNSPLHF. The chain joins TRBV6-1 to TRBJ1-6, with 7 nucleotides matching TRBD1. In germline, CDR1 is MNHNS, CDR2 SASEGT. Unmatched junction bases numbered 12, after V lost 0 bases and J lost 7 bases. There are 18 residues in the CDR3.

The genes are TRBV30 and TRBJ1-5; D is unclear. Per the germline V gene, CDR1 is GTSNPN and CDR2 is SVGIG (reference sequence). CDR3 length equals 13 residues. Trimming pared 0 bases from V and 7 bases from J, leaving 10 bases between. The CDR3 here is CAWSVKGGQPQHF. The DNA of the CDR3 is TGTGCCTGGAGTGTAAAGGGCGGACAGCCCCAGCATTTT.

This clonotype was counted between two and nine times. The CDR3 region has the DNA TGTGCCAGCAGACCCGGCCGGACAGGCCTGAACACTGAAGCTTTCTTT. Its translation: CASRPGRTGLNTEAFF. V and J are TRBV2 and TRBJ1-1; 7 bases match TRBD1. The CDR3 spans 16 residues. In germline, CDR1 is SNHLY, CDR2 FYNNEI. J was trimmed by 0 bases and V by 6 bases; bases with no gene match: 10.

For the CDR3, the DNA is TGTGCCAGCAGTCGGATCTTCCGAGACTATGGCTACACCTTC. Its protein is CASSRIFRDYGYTF. The chain carries TRBV28 and TRBJ1-2; D is ambiguous. Germline V gene lookup returns CDR1 MDHEN and CDR2 SYDVKM. Trimming shortened V by 5 bases and J by 3 bases, and 13 bases separated the two germline ends. This CDR3 is built from 14 residues.

The gene calls are TRBV25-1 and TRBJ2-3; D unresolved. The germline V gene encodes CDR1 MGHDK and CDR2 SYGVNS. The CDR3 is made up of 13 amino acids. Deletions cut 1 base from V and 5 bases from J, with 7 bases between. Here the CDR3 reads CASSESPIDTQYF. As DNA, the CDR3 is TGTGCCAGCAGTGAATCGCCGATAGATACGCAGTATTTT.

For the CDR3, the DNA is TGTGCCAGCAGAGATCGGGAGGGGGTAATCTATGGCTACACCTTC. Translation: CASRDREGVIYGYTF. The chain is built from TRBV6-1 and TRBJ1-2, with D possibly TRBD1 on 6 matching bases. The germline gives CDR1 MNHNS, CDR2 SASEGT. The CDR3 is 15 amino acids. Trimming took off 6 bases at V and 4 bases at J, with 18 bases between the two ends.

The CDR3 nucleotides read TGCGCCAGCAGCCAACCGACAGGGGGCCGGTATGGCTACACCTTC. This translates into CASSQPTGGRYGYTF. The chain carries TRBV4-1 and TRBJ1-2, with TRBD1 identical over 10 bases. Germline-derived CDR1 and CDR2 are MGHRA and YSYEKL. Trimming took 2 bases from V and 5 from J; bases not matched to a gene: 5. The CDR3 covers 15 residues.

In its sample, this clonotype was seen a few times. This chain's CDR3 is CASSLLGHSNQPQHF. For the CDR3, the DNA is TGTGCCAGCAGTTTATTAGGGCATAGCAATCAGCCCCAGCATTTT. This sequence joins TRBV28 and TRBJ1-5; no reliable D call. Trimming shortened V by 1 base and J by 0 bases, and 7 bases separated the two germline ends. Per the germline V gene, CDR1 is MDHEN and CDR2 is SYDVKM. The length of the CDR3 is 15 residues.

V usage is TRBV20-1 and J usage is TRBJ1-2, with 7 bases matching TRBD1. This CDR3 has 13 residues. J gave up 5 bases and V 5 bases, and 8 bases lay outside the gene matches. Germline-derived CDR1 and CDR2 are DFQATT and SNEGSKA (reference sequence). The CDR3 is CSASRGGPYGYTF. The CDR3 nucleotides are TGCAGTGCTTCCCGAGGGGGCCCATATGGCTACACCTTC.

This clonotype has more than one count but fewer than ten. This chain connects TRBV7-9 to TRBJ2-5, with no clear D. Trimming pared 7 bases from V and 5 bases from J, leaving 14 bases between. Germline assignment: CDR1 SEHNR and CDR2 FQNEAQ (reference sequence). The CDR3 totals 13 residues. Written as DNA, the CDR3 is TGTGCCAGCATGCTGGTGGGGTTGGAGACCCAGTACTTC. Residues: CASMLVGLETQYF.

This clonotype has just a few counts. The rearrangement joins TRBV7-8 to TRBJ1-5; tentatively, D is TRBD1 (6 bases). The germline CDR1 and CDR2 sequences are SGHVS and FQNEAQ. Deletions cut 1 base from V and 0 bases from J, with 16 bases between. CDR3 length: 18 residues. The CDR3 is CASSLDPKGGLSNQPQHF. CDR3 bases: TGTGCCAGCAGCTTAGACCCGAAGGGGGGACTTAGCAATCAGCCCCAGCATTTT.

This clonotype appeared a few times. V gene TRBV7-2 combines with J gene TRBJ2-7; 7 nucleotides agree with TRBD1. This CDR3 is 13 amino acids long. With V trimmed by 6 bases and J by 6 bases, 8 bases remained unmatched. CDR1 and CDR2 from the germline V gene are SGHTA and FQGNSA. The CDR3 sequence: CASSQQQGTEQYF. Written as DNA, the CDR3 is TGTGCCAGCAGTCAACAACAGGGGACCGAGCAGTACTTC.

This clonotype was seen a few times. The CDR3 reads CSAREVGGDPQHF. The CDR3 DNA follows: TGCAGTGCTAGAGAGGTGGGTGGGGATCCCCAGCATTTT. This chain joins TRBV20-1 and TRBJ1-5; D gene uncertain. Germline CDR1 reads DFQATT; CDR2 reads SNEGSKA (reference sequence). The CDR3 is 13 amino acids. Trimming left V 0 bases short and J 10 bases short, with 13 bases between.

This clonotype was counted between two and nine times. This rearrangement joins TRBV6-5 to TRBJ2-7; TRBD2 matches at 8 bases. V gave up 3 bases and J gave up 4 bases; unmatched junction bases: 5. This CDR3 comprises 14 residues. Germline values: CDR1 MNHEY, CDR2 SVGAGI. The CDR3 nucleotides are TGTGCCAGCAGTTATCCGGGGGGGATATACGAGCAGTACTTC. It translates to CASSYPGGIYEQYF.

The table lists this clonotype with a few counts. This sequence joins TRBV6-2 or TRBV6-3 and TRBJ1-1, with D perhaps matching TRBD1 (5 bases). Trimming pared 5 bases from V and 4 bases from J, leaving 11 bases between. CDR3 length: 13 residues. Germline CDR1 reads MNHEY; CDR2 reads SVGEGT. CDR3 bases: TGTGCCAGCAGTAATGACAGAGGCACTGAAGCTTTCTTT. Protein sequence: CASSNDRGTEAFF.

This chain links TRBV14 with TRBJ1-1, with D maybe TRBD1 (5 bases). Per the germline V gene, CDR1 is SGHDN and CDR2 is FVKESK. The CDR3 loop spans 13 amino acids. Trimming cost V 2 bases and J 11 bases, with 15 bases left between them. CDR3 residues: CASSQLGQGRAFF. Here the CDR3 DNA reads TGTGCCAGCAGCCAATTGGGGCAGGGTCGGGCTTTCTTT.

The chain links TRBV6-5 to TRBJ2-7; tentative D call: TRBD2 (5 bases). Deletions cut 1 base from V and 7 bases from J, with 8 bases between. The CDR3 is 12 residues long. Germline V gene lookup returns CDR1 MNHEY and CDR2 SVGAGI. CDR3 protein: CASSYFSGEQYF. The CDR3 nucleotides are TGTGCCAGCAGTTACTTCTCGGGGGAGCAGTACTTC.

This clonotype has just a few counts. The gene calls are TRBV27 and TRBJ2-1, with 7 bases matching TRBD2. The trim removed 6 bases at V and 8 bases at J, leaving 22 bases unmatched. The CDR3 loop spans 18 amino acids. The germline CDR1 and CDR2 sequences are MNHEY and SMNVEV (reference sequence). The CDR3 DNA follows: TGTGCCAGCAGCCGATCTCGATTTAGCCGCGGGAGCCACGATGAGCAGTTCTTC. Residues: CASSRSRFSRGSHDEQFF.

The rearrangement uses TRBV7-8 and TRBJ1-4; D is uncertain. Per the germline V gene, CDR1 is SGHVS and CDR2 is FQNEAQ. This CDR3 is 15 amino acids long. V lost 5 bases and J 4 bases, leaving 14 bases between the germline ends. In DNA form, the CDR3 reads TGTGCCAGCAGCCCCGTAACGGGTGATAATGAAAAACTGTTTTTT. This encodes CASSPVTGDNEKLFF.

This clonotype was seen more than once but under ten times. The rearrangement links TRBV20-1 to TRBJ1-2; a weak D match, TRBD1 (6 bases). This CDR3 contains 15 residues. V lost 0 bases, J lost 6 bases, and 17 bases lay in between. Germline values: CDR1 DFQATT, CDR2 SNEGSKA (reference sequence). The CDR3 region is CSARDSGGPPHGYTF. The CDR3 region has the DNA TGCAGTGCTAGAGATTCCGGGGGGCCTCCTCATGGCTACACCTTC.

The V gene is TRBV18, the J gene TRBJ2-7; D gene ambiguous. This CDR3 is built from 18 residues. The V end was cut by 3 bases, the J end by 3 bases, with 24 bases between. Looked up from germline, CDR1 is KGHSH and CDR2 is LQKENI. The CDR3 bases are TGTGCCAGCTCACCTCTCCACAGATTCGACGCTGGAGACTACGAGCAGTACTTC. Protein: CASSPLHRFDAGDYEQYF. Looking up the rest from reference TRBV18 and TRBJ2-7 gives the full variable domain: NAGVMQNPRHLVRRRGQEARLRCSPMKGHSHVYWYRQLPEEGLKFMVYLQKENIIDESGMPKERFSAEFPKEGPSILRIQQVVRGDSAAYFCASSPLHRFDAGDYEQYFGPGTRLTVT.

The chain combines TRBV12-3 or TRBV12-4 with TRBJ2-7; 9 nucleotides align to TRBD2. V lost 1 base to trimming and J lost 5 bases; unmatched junction nucleotides: 9. This CDR3 spans 16 amino acids. The CDR3 DNA is TGTGCCAGCAGTTTAGGGACTAGCGTTGGGTTCCACGAGCAGTACTTC. This translates into CASSLGTSVGFHEQYF.

The chain joins TRBV29-1 to TRBJ2-3; possibly TRBD2 for D (5 bases). The germline CDR1 and CDR2 sequences are SQVTM and ANQGSEA. V lost 6 bases, J lost 2 bases, and 24 bases lay in between. This CDR3 comprises 17 residues. In DNA, the CDR3 is TGCAGCGTCGCGCCCACCCAGAGGGCGGCCTCCACAGATACGCAGTATTTT. Translation: CSVAPTQRAASTDTQYF.

Only a few counts were recorded for this clonotype. The chain employs TRBV10-3 and TRBJ1-2; 10 nucleotides match TRBD1. Germline CDR1 ENHRY, CDR2 SYGVKD. This CDR3 has 13 residues. The V segment lost 4 bases and the J segment 8 bases; nucleotides outside the gene matches: 4. CDR3 DNA sequence: TGTGCCATCAGTGGACAGGGGGCGAGCGGCTACACCTTC. This gives the protein CAISGQGASGYTF.

J is TRBJ2-3 and V is TRBV27, with TRBD2 matching 12 bases. The length of the CDR3 is 18 residues. V shed 5 bases and J 7 bases; nucleotides not matched to a gene: 16. In germline, CDR1 is MNHEY, CDR2 SMNVEV (reference sequence). CDR3 nucleotides: TGTGCCAGCAGTCCCCGACTAGCGGGGGCCCCGGGCGTGAATACGCAGTATTTT. Amino acids: CASSPRLAGAPGVNTQYF.

The chain recombines TRBV6-5 with TRBJ2-1; D could derive from TRBD1 or TRBD2 (7 bases each). CDR1 is MNHEY and CDR2 is SVGAGI in the germline V gene. The CDR3 runs to 15 residues. V dropped 2 bases and J dropped 5 bases, with 13 bases sitting between them. For the CDR3, the DNA is TGTGCCAGCAGTTACCAGGGGGGGAGAGACAATGAGCAGTTCTTC. Translating gives CASSYQGGRDNEQFF.